The entry below describes one T cell receptor beta chain. The data originate from a study of T cell repertoires in ileal Crohn's disease. Time point reported: inflamed ileum from the surgical specimen. Sequencing was performed with immunoSEQ multiplex PCR; in TCRdb, only in-frame clones are kept and a portion is missing. The sample has roughly 10,000 clones; over 75% are singletons. The V gene end was trimmed by 5 bases and the J gene end by 9 bases; junction bases not matched to a gene: 9. CDR1 is SQVTM and CDR2 is ANQGSEA in the germline V gene. The CDR3 is 13 residues long. The TCR originated in an adult with Crohn's disease. This chain links TRBV29-1 with TRBJ2-1, with 8 bases fitting TRBD2. The source material was ileal tissue. The CDR3 DNA reads TGCAGCGTTCAAGGACTAGCTGATGTTGAGCAGTTCTTC. It is translated as CSVQGLADVEQFF.